The clone carrying this T cell receptor (beta chain) showed up many times. Its antigen is undetermined. Over 18 months, lack of ophthalmopathy progression marked Graves' hyperthyroidism as stable. Lactation, pregnancy, other autoimmune disease or uncontrolled infection excluded patients. Isolation of PBMCs was performed on approximately 10 ml fresh peripheral blood. The data derive from a study of T cells in Graves' hyperthyroidism and ophthalmopathy. Study results and limitations: Peripheral blood also featured most of the thyroid clonotypes expanded above 0.001.

TCR beta CDR3 regions were amplified from RNA transcripts. First-round RT-PCR with HTBI primers amplified the TCR CDR3 region. TCRdb re-called the multiplex PCR reads with MiXCR, one entry per CDR3 protein. The repertoire holds around 300,000 distinct CDR3 sequences, with 12% to 15% as singletons. Trimming pared 10 bases from V and 7 bases from J, leaving 17 bases between. The CDR3 has 12 residues. Germline CDR1 ENHRY, CDR2 SYGVKD. The sequenced sample consisted of blood. The origin of this receptor is a woman between 40 and 55 years old with Graves' hyperthyroidism. The gene calls are TRBV10-3 and TRBJ2-7; perhaps TRBD2 as D (6 bases). Here the CDR3 reads CATGGESVEQYF. In nucleotides, the CDR3 is TGTGCCACCGGCGGGGAGAGTGTGGAGCAGTACTTC.